This T cell receptor (beta chain) was documented in a study of blood T cell repertoires in COVID-19 (dated by TCRdb to the early 2020s). Looking at the study overall: Samples covering the acute and convalescent phases of COVID-19 were provided by collaborators in the United States, Italy and Spain. A freely available public database, intended as a resource for researchers studying the immune response to SARS-CoV-2, is where the repertoires were released. The samples were drawn from two sources: the first 160 participants of the ongoing ImmuneRACE study, and fewer than 1,500 subjects contributed by 6 global collaborators. The material from the prospective study consisted of cDNA or gDNA derived from T cells, B-cell-depleted T cells, or PBMCs. The sample metadata nearly always contained a de-identified subject ID, COVID-19 status, age in years and sex. Subjects who had been exposed to COVID-19, were actively infected with it, or had recovered from it provided the deeply sampled blood TCRbeta repertoires that made up the dataset. HLA class I and class II types, where available, came from metadata supplied by the sample provider rather than from assay-based typing.

Comments on this clone: Its cognate antigen has yet to be identified. No base quality information exists; no much larger clone differs at one position.

The research as a whole found: How much clinical and demographic metadata was included differed by source and by participant, and the metadata was provided uncurated.

CDR1 and CDR2 were assigned from the germline V gene as SGHRS and YFSETQ. V is trimmed back by 2 bases and J by 5 bases, and the junction contains 8 bases that no gene match accounts for. Its CDR3 holds 15 amino acids, cysteine through phenylalanine. Just the 45-base CDR3 DNA is kept, in frame starting at base 1. Collaborating institutions collected whole blood in K2EDTA tubes following their own protocols. For TCRbeta analysis, collaborators shipped samples in one of three forms: frozen whole blood, isolated PBMCs, or DNA extracted from either of those sample types. TCRbeta CDR3 regions were amplified from genomic DNA by means of the immunoSEQ Assay, a bias-controlled multiplex PCR. The paper's processing steps were these. Within the assay, amplification of reference gene primers was used to estimate how many nucleated cells each sample contained. To quantify the absolute abundance of each unique TCRbeta CDR3 rearrangement, sequence reads were collapsed and filtered. For each sample, productive Simpson clonality was calculated as the square root of Simpson's diversity index across productive rearrangements. This is the immuneACCESS table as TCRdb keeps it, with only in-frame sequences that have V and J called. A part of the clones is gone; compared with another copy, unresolved V genes explain less than half, and the rest is unexplained. Clone size and V and J calls were adopted from that table, with D and trimming inferred from the DNA. In all, the sample holds about 97,000 clones, and 75% to 90% of those were seen once. In total, the top ten clones hold just under 4.5% of the sample.

Sequences were obtained from peripheral blood. The source of this sequence is a human donor in a cohort sampled during active COVID-19. The sequence links TRBV5-1 to TRBJ2-3, with 7 bases in between that match TRBD2. The CDR3 amino acid sequence is: CASSLSASGGDTQYF. In nucleotide form, the sequence is TGCGCCAGCAGCTTAAGCGCTAGCGGCGGAGATACGCAGTATTTT.